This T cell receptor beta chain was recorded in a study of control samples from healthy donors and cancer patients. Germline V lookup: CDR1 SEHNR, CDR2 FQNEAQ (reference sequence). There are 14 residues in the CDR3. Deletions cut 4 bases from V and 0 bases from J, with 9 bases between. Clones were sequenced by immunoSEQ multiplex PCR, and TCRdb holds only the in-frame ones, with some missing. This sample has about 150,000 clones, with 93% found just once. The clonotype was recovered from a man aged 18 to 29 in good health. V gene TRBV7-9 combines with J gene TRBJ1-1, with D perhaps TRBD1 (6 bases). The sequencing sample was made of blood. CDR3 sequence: CASSYRVMNTEAFF. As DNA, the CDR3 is TGTGCCAGCAGCTACAGGGTGATGAACACTGAAGCTTTCTTT.